This TCR beta chain was retrieved from a study of cytomegalovirus exposure and HLA in healthy donors. Study-level background: As an earlier analysis found, about 179 million T cells yielded some 120 million unique TCR beta sequences.

As to this clone: What it binds is not known.

Researchers ran the PCR with 60 Vbeta and 13 Jbeta primers. Profiling relied on immunoSEQ multiplex PCR, and the TCRdb table lists in-frame clones only, not all of them. This sample contains 110,000 to 150,000 clones. The study, taken as a whole, reports: Serostatus for CMV was the only available immune exposure information. Researchers counted approximately 160 TCR beta chains as cytomegalovirus-associated.

The receptor was isolated from a male donor in good health and CMV-seronegative. The sequencing input was PBMCs.

The CDR3 DNA reads TGTGCCAGCAGATTAGCGGGAAACTACAATGAGCAGTTCTTC. Translated: CASRLAGNYNEQFF. The J gene is TRBJ2-1, the V gene TRBV6-5; the match to TRBD2 covers 8 bases. This CDR3 has 14 amino acids. The J segment lost 3 bases and the V segment lost 6 bases, leaving 4 bases of the junction unmatched. The V gene's germline CDR1 is MNHEY and CDR2 SVGAGI.